One and the same sample provided the 10 T cell receptor beta chains below, sequenced in a study of T-cell reconstitution after alpha-beta-depleted transplantation in children listed by TCRdb under 2016. Read against the paper, the sample's treatment or condition label means: allogeneic hematopoietic cell transplantation with graft depleted of TCRalphabeta T cells and CD19 B cells. Receptor amplification or capture employed PCR. The sample was run on an Illumina HiSeq 2500. TCR library preparation used molecular barcoding, with unique molecular identifiers applied to normalize quantification of the TCRbeta repertoire. TCRdb passed the public sequencing reads through fastp at Q25 and MiXCR, retaining productive beta sequences. Entries are consolidated by CDR3 protein sequence, retaining the most common genes and DNA. The sample includes 150,000 to 200,000 distinct CDR3 sequences, with over 8.5% observed a single time. The ten biggest clones cover approximately 13% of the sample.

Sequenced material: PBMCs, taken before TCRalphabeta/CD19-depleted stem cell transplant. The source of these receptors is a boy younger than 10 with acute myeloid leukemia, due to receive a stem cell transplant.

This clonotype showed up many times. The chain is built from TRBV5-1 and TRBJ1-2, with TRBD1 matching 7 bases. Germline CDR1 reads SGHRS; CDR2 reads YFSETQ. Trimming at V came to 5 bases and at J to 0 bases, leaving 10 bases not matched to a gene. The CDR3 contains 16 residues. CDR3 DNA: TGCGCCAGCAGGTCGGGACAGCCATACTCTAACTATGGCTACACCTTC. Its translation is CASRSGQPYSNYGYTF.

There are many counts of this clonotype. The junction does not match germline at one end; this may be a read error. The V and J genes are TRBV12-3 or TRBV12-4 and TRBJ1-1; no clear D. The CDR3 spans 13 residues. The CDR3 sequence: CASSLEVGTEAFF. Here the CDR3 DNA reads TGTGCCAGCAGCTTAGAGGTTGGCACTGAAGCTTTCTTT.

This clonotype was detected ten times or more. The CDR3 DNA sequence: TGTGCCATCAGTGATCCACAGGGATTGAACACTGAAGCTTTCTTT. Translation: CAISDPQGLNTEAFF. This rearrangement joins TRBV10-3 to TRBJ1-1; TRBD1 is a possible D gene (6 bases). CDR3 length equals 15 residues. Per germline, CDR1 ENHRY and CDR2 SYGVKD. V lost 3 bases and J lost 0, with 11 bases in between.

This clonotype was detected many times. This chain connects TRBV7-9 to TRBJ2-2, with no clear D. The V gene lost 5 bases and the J gene lost 5 bases, with 6 bases spanning the gap. This CDR3 region has 12 residues. Germline V gene sequence: CDR1 SEHNR, CDR2 FQNEAQ (reference sequence). CDR3: CASSVFTGELFF. DNA of the CDR3: TGTGCCAGCAGCGTATTTACCGGGGAGCTGTTTTTT.

This rearrangement joins TRBV25-1 to TRBJ1-1; unclear D gene. The germline gives CDR1 MGHDK, CDR2 SYGVNS. Between the trimmed V and J ends, which lost 7 bases and 2 bases, there was a span of 8 bases. The CDR3 totals 12 residues. The CDR3 here is CASTNPNTEAFF. Written as DNA, the CDR3 is TGTGCCAGCACGAATCCTAACACTGAAGCTTTCTTT.

At least ten counts were recorded for this clonotype. The chain has TRBV12-3 or TRBV12-4 and TRBJ1-1, with unresolved D. CDR3 length equals 12 residues. With 0 bases removed from V and 8 bases from J, the gap between germline ends came to 7 bases. The CDR3 nucleotides read TGTGCCAGCAGTTTAGCCACAGCAGAAGCTTTCTTT. Translation: CASSLATAEAFF.

This clonotype has ten or more counts. V usage is TRBV28 and J usage is TRBJ2-2; tentatively, D is TRBD1 (6 bases). Trimming shortened V by 2 bases and J by 13 bases, and 23 bases separated the two germline ends. Germline assignment: CDR1 MDHEN and CDR2 SYDVKM. The length of the CDR3 is 16 residues. Written as DNA, the CDR3 is TGTGCCAGCAGTTTAACAGGGTTTGGACCTGGGTGGGTGCTGTTTTTT. Its protein is CASSLTGFGPGWVLFF.

This clonotype showed up many times. This chain joins TRBV5-5 and TRBJ2-7; no reliable D call. V was shortened by 5 bases and J by 7 bases, with 19 bases between the two germline ends. Per germline, CDR1 SGHKS and CDR2 YYEKEE (reference sequence). There are 14 residues in the CDR3. CDR3 residues: CASSKIYSLGEQYV. In nucleotides, the CDR3 is TGTGCCAGCAGTAAGATCTACTCCTTAGGGGAGCAGTACGTC.

The gene calls are TRBV4-2 and TRBJ2-1, with D uncertain. Deletions cut 0 bases from V and 4 bases from J, with 7 bases between. Germline V lookup: CDR1 LGHNA, CDR2 YNFKEQ. The CDR3 is 14 amino acids. CDR3 protein: CASSQDQSYNEQFF. The CDR3 nucleotides read TGTGCCAGCAGCCAAGATCAAAGTTACAATGAGCAGTTCTTC.

The sample holds many counts of this clonotype. V usage is TRBV20-1 and J usage is TRBJ1-2; 8 nucleotides agree with TRBD1. The trim removed 1 base at V and 4 bases at J, leaving 8 bases unmatched. The germline V gene has CDR1 DFQATT and CDR2 SNEGSKA (reference sequence). The CDR3 covers 15 residues. In DNA, the CDR3 is TGCAGTGCTAGAGGTCCCGGGACAGGACCCTATGGCTACACCTTC. It is translated as CSARGPGTGPYGYTF.